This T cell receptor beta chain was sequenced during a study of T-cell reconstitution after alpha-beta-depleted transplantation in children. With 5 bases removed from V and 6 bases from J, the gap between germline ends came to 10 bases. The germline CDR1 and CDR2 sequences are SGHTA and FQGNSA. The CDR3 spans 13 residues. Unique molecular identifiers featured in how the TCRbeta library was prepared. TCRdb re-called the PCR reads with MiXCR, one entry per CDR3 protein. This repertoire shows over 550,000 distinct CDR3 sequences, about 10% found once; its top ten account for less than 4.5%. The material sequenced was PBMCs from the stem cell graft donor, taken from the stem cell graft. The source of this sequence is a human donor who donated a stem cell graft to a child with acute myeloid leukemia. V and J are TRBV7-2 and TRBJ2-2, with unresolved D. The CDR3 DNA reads TGTGCCAGCAGCGCCTGGCTGGCCGGGGAGCTGTTTTTT. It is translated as CASSAWLAGELFF.